The 23 T cell receptor beta chains below were found in one sample sequenced in a study of blood T cell repertoires in COVID-19. TCRdb's copy holds only in-frame clones and misses some; the assay was immunoSEQ multiplex PCR. Here the sample spans about 130,000 clones, roughly three quarters being singletons. Sequenced: peripheral blood. These receptors came from a woman between 70 and 85 years old with acute or convalescent COVID-19.

J is TRBJ2-5 and V is TRBV9; the match to TRBD2 covers 12 bases. CDR1 is SGDLS and CDR2 is YYNGEE in the germline V gene. The CDR3 loop spans 16 amino acids. With 3 bases clipped from V and 1 base from J, the junction kept 4 bases outside the gene matches. CDR3 coding DNA: TGTGCCAGCAGCGCCCTAGCGGGGGGGATCCAAGAGACCCAGTACTTC. It specifies CASSALAGGIQETQYF. Drawing the rest from reference TRBV9 and TRBJ2-5, the complete variable domain is DSGVTQTPKHLITATGQRVTLRCSPRSGDLSVYWYQQSLDQGLQFLIQYYNGEERAKGNILERFSAQQFPDLHSELNLSSLELGDSALYFCASSALAGGIQETQYFGPGTRLLVL.

The V gene is TRBV30, the J gene TRBJ1-4; D is possibly TRBD1 (5 bases). V gave up 0 bases and J gave up 0 bases, with 8 bases separating them. The CDR3 totals 15 residues. Germline V gives CDR1 GTSNPN, CDR2 SVGIG (reference sequence). CDR3 amino acids: CAWSVGAATNEKLFF. CDR3 in DNA: TGTGCCTGGAGTGTAGGGGCTGCAACTAATGAAAAACTGTTTTTT.

The chain recombines TRBV30 with TRBJ2-3; 8 bases map to TRBD2. This CDR3 is 14 amino acids long. With V trimmed by 4 bases and J by 1 base, 4 bases remained unmatched. CDR1 is GTSNPN and CDR2 is SVGIG in the germline V gene (reference sequence). CDR3 loop: CAWMRGAGTDTQYF. CDR3 DNA: TGTGCCTGGATGCGGGGGGCCGGCACAGATACGCAGTATTTT.

This chain connects TRBV10-3 to TRBJ1-5; D is unresolved. Looked up from germline, CDR1 is ENHRY and CDR2 is SYGVKD. The CDR3 is 18 residues long. Trimming stripped 0 bases from V and 0 bases from J, with 15 bases between. The CDR3 DNA is TGTGCCATCAGTGAGTCCAGACGGGGAGAGTATAGCAATCAGCCCCAGCATTTT. It encodes CAISESRRGEYSNQPQHF.

The chain couples TRBV6-5 to TRBJ1-5; TRBD1 aligns across 7 bases. Trimming at V came to 6 bases and at J to 7 bases, leaving 12 bases not matched to a gene. Germline V lookup: CDR1 MNHEY, CDR2 SVGAGI. The CDR3 covers 15 residues. In nucleotides, the CDR3 is TGTGCCAGCAGCGTGGGACAGTTACAAGGCCAGCCCCAGCATTTT. Amino acids: CASSVGQLQGQPQHF.

The chain uses TRBV20-1 and TRBJ1-4; maybe TRBD1 (5 bases). Germline assignment: CDR1 DFQATT and CDR2 SNEGSKA (reference sequence). V was trimmed by 4 bases and J by 5 bases, leaving 17 bases between them. The CDR3 has 15 residues. CDR3 amino acids: CSATDLGQVNEKLFF. The CDR3 DNA sequence: TGCAGTGCTACTGACTTGGGGCAGGTCAATGAAAAACTGTTTTTT.

The chain employs TRBV4-1 and TRBJ1-5, with a tentative D call TRBD1 (5 bases). The germline gives CDR1 MGHRA, CDR2 YSYEKL. Trimming took 0 bases from V and 14 from J, leaving 17 bases between them. The length of the CDR3 is 14 residues. CDR3 DNA: TGCGCCAGCAGCCAAGATCTAAGTTCGGGCAGGGAGCATTTT. It translates to CASSQDLSSGREHF.

This clone appeared a few times. The chain is built from TRBV28 and TRBJ2-2; 7 bases line up with TRBD1. Germline CDR1 reads MDHEN; CDR2 reads SYDVKM. V dropped 9 bases and J dropped 1; count of bases not matched to a gene: 5. The CDR3 consists of 14 residues. CDR3 loop: CASSGTENTGELFF. In nucleotides, the CDR3 is TGTGCCAGTTCCGGGACAGAGAACACCGGGGAGCTGTTTTTT. Filled out from reference TRBV28 and TRBJ2-2, the complete variable domain reads DVKVTQSSRYLVKRTGEKVFLECVQDMDHENMFWYRQDPGLGLRLIYFSYDVKMKEKGDIPEGYSVSREKKERFSLILESASTNQTSMYLCASSGTENTGELFFGEGSRLTVL.

The chain joins TRBV30 to TRBJ1-2; 7 bases map to TRBD1. Germline CDR1 and CDR2: GTSNPN and SVGIG (reference sequence). The CDR3 contains 14 residues. With 3 bases clipped from V and 1 base from J, the junction kept 5 bases outside the gene matches. In DNA, the CDR3 is TGTGCCTGGAGCAGGGGACAGAGTAACTATGGCTACACCTTC. Residues: CAWSRGQSNYGYTF.

This clone was detected only once. V and J are TRBV12-3 or TRBV12-4 and TRBJ1-2, with D hard to call. The V end was cut by 4 bases, the J end by 5 bases, with 11 bases between. The CDR3 totals 13 residues. DNA for the CDR3: TGTGCCAGCAGTTCGTCCGATCTATATGGCTACACCTTC. Translated, it gives CASSSSDLYGYTF.

Only a few counts were recorded for this clone. The chain's CDR3 is CASSFSDRDGYTF. CDR3 in DNA: TGCGCCAGCAGCTTCTCGGACAGGGATGGCTACACCTTC. J is TRBJ1-2 and V is TRBV5-1, with TRBD1 identical over 8 bases. Germline CDR1 SGHRS, CDR2 YFSETQ. The CDR3 covers 13 residues. Trimming at V came to 2 bases and at J to 6 bases, leaving 3 bases not matched to a gene.

The chain uses TRBV3-1 (or the pseudogene TRBV3-2) and TRBJ1-6; TRBD1 is a possible D gene (5 bases). Germline V gives CDR1 LGHDT, CDR2 YNNKEL (reference sequence). The length of the CDR3 is 14 residues. Trimming took 7 bases from V and 4 from J, leaving 11 bases between them. The CDR3 nucleotides are TGTGCCAGCAAATCAGGGCGATATAATTCACCCCTCCACTTT. It is translated as CASKSGRYNSPLHF.

Details on this clone: This may be a read error: a much more frequent sequence differs by one nucleotide. The chain has TRBV7-2 and TRBJ1-5, with 7 bases fitting TRBD1. Trimming cost V 5 bases and J 5 bases; bases outside gene matches: 3. The germline V gene encodes CDR1 SGHTA and CDR2 FQGNSA. The CDR3 runs 13 residues. The CDR3 loop is CASSLTGDQPQHF. The CDR3 DNA follows: TGTGCCAGCAGCCTAACAGGGGATCAGCCCCAGCATTTT.

V and J are TRBV13 and TRBJ1-1; TRBD1 aligns across 7 bases. Trimming removed 2 bases from V and 7 bases from J; junction bases left unmatched: 10. Germline CDR1 and CDR2: PRHDT and FYEKMQ (reference sequence). The CDR3 runs to 15 residues. The CDR3: CASSLPGTVFGEAFF. In DNA, the CDR3 is TGTGCCAGCAGCTTACCCGGGACAGTCTTTGGTGAAGCTTTCTTT.

The chain recombines TRBV5-1 with TRBJ2-5; 10 bases line up with TRBD2. Germline CDR1 is SGHRS and CDR2 is YFSETQ. This CDR3 spans 16 amino acids. The V gene end was trimmed by 1 base and the J gene end by 7 bases; junction bases not matched to a gene: 10. The CDR3 sequence: CASSLTSGTSVGTQYF. The CDR3 DNA sequence: TGCGCCAGCAGCTTGACCTCCGGGACTAGCGTGGGGACCCAGTACTTC.

The V call is TRBV7-8, the J call TRBJ1-4; D ambiguous. Germline V gives CDR1 SGHVS, CDR2 FQNEAQ. With 5 bases removed from V and 0 bases from J, the gap between germline ends came to 4 bases. The CDR3 length is 13 residues. Here the CDR3 reads CASSRSTNEKLFF. The CDR3 bases are TGTGCCAGCAGCCGCTCAACTAATGAAAAACTGTTTTTT.

This rearrangement joins TRBV7-9 to TRBJ1-1, with D possibly TRBD1 on 5 matching bases. The CDR3 spans 17 residues. From germline, CDR1 is SEHNR and CDR2 FQNEAQ (reference sequence). V dropped 5 bases and J dropped 2 bases, with 21 bases sitting between them. The CDR3 DNA reads TGTGCCAGCAGCCGGCCGGGACTCGGGGGTTCTAACACTGAAGCTTTCTTT. It translates to CASSRPGLGGSNTEAFF.

The rearrangement joins TRBV10-3 to TRBJ1-6; TRBD1 matches at 7 bases. The CDR3 spans 16 residues. J gave up 13 bases and V 4 bases, and 16 bases lay outside the gene matches. The V gene's germline CDR1 is ENHRY and CDR2 SYGVKD. Here the CDR3 DNA reads TGTGCCATCAGTGCCTCGACAGGGAACGCATTCGGCCCCCTCCACTTT. Amino acid sequence: CAISASTGNAFGPLHF.

This clone has just a few counts. This chain uses TRBV11-2 with TRBJ2-3, with 8 positions matching TRBD2. The V segment lost 3 bases and the J segment 8 bases; nucleotides outside the gene matches: 1. Germline assignment: CDR1 SGHAT and CDR2 FQNNGV. The CDR3 loop spans 12 amino acids. CDR3: CASSLSGSTQYF. The CDR3 region has the DNA TGTGCCAGCAGCTTGAGCGGGAGTACGCAGTATTTT.

The genes are TRBV11-2 and TRBJ1-1; D is undetermined. V lost 5 bases to trimming and J lost 0 bases, with 13 bases between them. The length of the CDR3 is 15 residues. Germline V lookup: CDR1 SGHAT, CDR2 FQNNGV. The CDR3 bases are TGTGCCAGCAGCCCCCGGTTCTTAATGAACACTGAAGCTTTCTTT. It is translated as CASSPRFLMNTEAFF.

V usage is TRBV4-3 and J usage is TRBJ1-4; D might be TRBD1 (6 bases). Germline V gene sequence: CDR1 LGHNA, CDR2 YSLEER. Trimming shortened V by 1 base and J by 3 bases, and 9 bases separated the two germline ends. CDR3 length: 15 amino acids. Here the CDR3 DNA reads TGCGCCAGCAGCCAAGGGGGGCTACCTAATGAAAAACTGTTTTTT. Protein sequence: CASSQGGLPNEKLFF.

The V call is TRBV12-3 or TRBV12-4, the J call TRBJ1-3; 11 positions agree with TRBD1. Trimming removed 4 bases from V and 7 bases from J; junction bases left unmatched: 0. The CDR3 runs to 13 residues. The CDR3 coding sequence is TGTGCCAGCAGTTGGGACAGGGGGAACACCATATATTTT. It codes for CASSWDRGNTIYF.

The J gene is TRBJ1-3, the V gene TRBV7-8; D unclear. Trimming pared 1 base from V and 2 bases from J, leaving 15 bases between. Germline assignment: CDR1 SGHVS and CDR2 FQNEAQ. This CDR3 has 17 residues. CDR3 sequence (DNA): TGTGCCAGCAGCTTAGTAGCGAGTGTCAGGACTGGAAACACCATATATTTT. Protein sequence: CASSLVASVRTGNTIYF.